The T cell receptor beta chain under discussion was sequenced for a study of CD8 T cells in ankylosing spondylitis. Findings and caveats of the study: Reportedly, significant enrichment of disease-linked clones occurred in matched ankylosing spondylitis synovial fluid. Disease-linked clones had a CD8+ phenotype and relatively low frequency in peripheral blood. There was a TCR beta motif, made of fewer than 10 highly homologous variants, that appeared characteristic of ankylosing spondylitis blood.

This clonotype was picked up many times. Its antigen remains unidentified. Molecular-barcoded quantitative 5'-RACE produced these TCR beta libraries. One entry per CDR3 protein results from TCRdb running MiXCR on the 5' RACE reads. The table lists 200,000 to 300,000 distinct CDR3 sequences, more than 20% of them singletons. The V and J ends lost 4 bases and 5 bases respectively, with 9 bases between them. Germline V gene lookup returns CDR1 MGHDK and CDR2 SYGVNS. This CDR3 has 14 amino acids. This chain connects TRBV25-1 to TRBJ1-6, with D possibly being TRBD1 (5 bases). The source of this sequence is a male donor with ankylosing spondylitis or in good health (not recorded which). Sequences were obtained from blood, either unsorted or a sorted T cell fraction (not recorded which). CDR3 loop: CASSAPGNNSPLHF. DNA of the CDR3: TGTGCCAGCAGTGCCCCAGGGAATAATTCACCCCTCCACTTT.